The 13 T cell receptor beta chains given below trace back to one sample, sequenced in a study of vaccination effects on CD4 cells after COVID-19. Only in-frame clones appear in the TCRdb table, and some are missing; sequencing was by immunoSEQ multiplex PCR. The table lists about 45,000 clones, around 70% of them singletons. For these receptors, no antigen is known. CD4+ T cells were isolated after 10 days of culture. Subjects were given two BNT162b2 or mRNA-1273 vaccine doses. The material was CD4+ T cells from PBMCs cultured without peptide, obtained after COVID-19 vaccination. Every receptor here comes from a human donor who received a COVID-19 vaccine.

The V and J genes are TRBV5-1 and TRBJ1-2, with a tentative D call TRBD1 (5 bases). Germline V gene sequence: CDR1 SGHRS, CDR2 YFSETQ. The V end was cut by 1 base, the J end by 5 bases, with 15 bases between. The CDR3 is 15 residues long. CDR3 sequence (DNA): TGCGCCAGCAGCTTGCCCATTGCGGGGGAGTATGGCTACACCTTC. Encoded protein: CASSLPIAGEYGYTF.

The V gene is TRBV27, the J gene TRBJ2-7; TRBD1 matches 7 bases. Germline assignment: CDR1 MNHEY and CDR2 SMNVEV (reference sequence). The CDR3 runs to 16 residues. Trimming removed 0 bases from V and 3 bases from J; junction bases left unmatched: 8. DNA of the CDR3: TGTGCCAGCAGTTTATCGGGTCTCCCAGGGGGCTACGAGCAGTACTTC. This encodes CASSLSGLPGGYEQYF.

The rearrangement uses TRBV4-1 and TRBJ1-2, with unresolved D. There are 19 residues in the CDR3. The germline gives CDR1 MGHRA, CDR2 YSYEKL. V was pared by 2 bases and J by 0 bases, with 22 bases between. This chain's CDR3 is CASSQIVPGSDGSNYGYTF. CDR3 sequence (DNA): TGCGCCAGCAGCCAAATCGTTCCGGGGTCGGACGGTTCTAACTATGGCTACACCTTC.

CDR3 protein: CASSLGDPIPSEQYF. The DNA for the CDR3 is TGCGCCAGCAGCTTGGGGGACCCAATCCCCTCCGAGCAGTACTTC. The rearrangement links TRBV5-1 to TRBJ2-7; D tentatively reads TRBD1 or TRBD2 (5 bases each). Germline assignment: CDR1 SGHRS and CDR2 YFSETQ. V was clipped by 0 bases and J by 6 bases, with 16 bases between them. CDR3 length: 15 residues.

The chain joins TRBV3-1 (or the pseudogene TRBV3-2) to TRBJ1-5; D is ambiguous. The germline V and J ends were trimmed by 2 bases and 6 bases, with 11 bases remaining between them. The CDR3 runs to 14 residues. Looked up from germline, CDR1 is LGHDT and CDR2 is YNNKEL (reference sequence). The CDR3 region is CASSQSGSAQPQHF. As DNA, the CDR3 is TGTGCCAGCAGCCAATCGGGTTCAGCTCAGCCCCAGCATTTT.

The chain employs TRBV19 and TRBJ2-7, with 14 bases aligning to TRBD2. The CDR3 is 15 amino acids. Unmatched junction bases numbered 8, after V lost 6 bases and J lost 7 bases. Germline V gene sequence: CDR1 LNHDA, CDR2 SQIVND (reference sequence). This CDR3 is CASRETSGRAHEQYF. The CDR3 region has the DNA TGTGCCAGTAGGGAGACTAGCGGGAGGGCCCATGAGCAGTACTTC.

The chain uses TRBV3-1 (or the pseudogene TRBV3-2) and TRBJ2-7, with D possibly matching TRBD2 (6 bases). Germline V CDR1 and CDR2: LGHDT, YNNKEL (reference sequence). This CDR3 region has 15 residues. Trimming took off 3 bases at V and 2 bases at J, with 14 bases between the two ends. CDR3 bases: TGTGCCAGCAGCCATGCTCGGGGAGGCACCTACGAGCAGTACTTC. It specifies CASSHARGGTYEQYF.

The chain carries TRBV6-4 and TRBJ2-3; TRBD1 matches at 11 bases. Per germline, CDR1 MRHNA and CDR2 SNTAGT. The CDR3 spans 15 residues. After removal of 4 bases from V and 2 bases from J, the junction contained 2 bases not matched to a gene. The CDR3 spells CASSGDRGDTDTQYF. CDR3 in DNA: TGTGCCAGCAGTGGGGACAGGGGGGACACAGATACGCAGTATTTT.

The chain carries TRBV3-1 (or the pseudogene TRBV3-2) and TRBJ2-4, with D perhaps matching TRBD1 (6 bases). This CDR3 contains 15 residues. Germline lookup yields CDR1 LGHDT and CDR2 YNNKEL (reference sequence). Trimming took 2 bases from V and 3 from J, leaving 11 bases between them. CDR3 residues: CASSQSRGVKNIQYF. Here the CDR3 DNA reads TGTGCCAGCAGCCAAAGCAGGGGAGTCAAAAACATTCAGTACTTC.

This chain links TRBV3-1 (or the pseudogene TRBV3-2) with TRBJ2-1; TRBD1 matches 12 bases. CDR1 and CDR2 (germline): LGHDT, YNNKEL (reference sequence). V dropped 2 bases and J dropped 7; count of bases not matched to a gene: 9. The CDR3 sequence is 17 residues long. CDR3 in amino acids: CASSQKGQGARGNEQFF. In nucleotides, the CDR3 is TGTGCCAGCAGCCAAAAGGGACAGGGGGCGCGTGGGAATGAGCAGTTCTTC.

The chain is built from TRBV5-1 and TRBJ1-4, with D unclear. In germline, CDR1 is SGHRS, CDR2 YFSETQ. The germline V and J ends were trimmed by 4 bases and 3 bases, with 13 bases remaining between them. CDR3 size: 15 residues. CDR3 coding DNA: TGCGCCAGCAGCCCTTCCGCGGCCTCTAATGAAAAACTGTTTTTT. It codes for CASSPSAASNEKLFF.

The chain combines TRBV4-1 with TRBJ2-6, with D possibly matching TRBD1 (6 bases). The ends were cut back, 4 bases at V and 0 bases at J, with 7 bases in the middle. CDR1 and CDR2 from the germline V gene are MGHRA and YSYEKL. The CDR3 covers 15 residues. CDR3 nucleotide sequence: TGCGCCAGCAGCCTACAGGGCTCTGGGGCCAACGTCCTGACTTTC. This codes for CASSLQGSGANVLTF.

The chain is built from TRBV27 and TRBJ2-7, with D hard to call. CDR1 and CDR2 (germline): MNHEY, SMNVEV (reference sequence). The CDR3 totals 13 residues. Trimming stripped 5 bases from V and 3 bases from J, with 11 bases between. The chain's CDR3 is CASSLSADYEQYF. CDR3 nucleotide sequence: TGTGCCAGCAGTCTCTCCGCCGACTACGAGCAGTACTTC.